The 14 T cell receptor beta chains reported below all come from one sample, sequenced in a study of T cells in Graves' hyperthyroidism and ophthalmopathy. RNA transcripts served as the template for amplifying TCR beta CDR3 regions. Initially, a first-round RT-PCR of the TCR CDR3 employed the HTBI primer set. MiXCR was run by TCRdb on the multiplex PCR reads, yielding one entry per CDR3 protein. The profile shows 550,000 to 800,000 distinct CDR3 sequences, approximately 15% of them singletons. The sequenced material came from blood. All receptors come from a man between 45 and 60 years old with Graves' hyperthyroidism.

This clonotype appeared many times. CDR3 sequence: CASSRHEQYF. The CDR3, as DNA: TGTGCCAGCAGTAGGCACGAGCAGTACTTC. V usage is TRBV2 and J usage is TRBJ2-7, with no clear D. The CDR3 is 10 residues long. The V gene lost 5 bases and the J gene lost 5 bases, with 4 bases spanning the gap. The germline gives CDR1 SNHLY, CDR2 FYNNEI.

This clonotype came up many times. The genes are TRBV19 and TRBJ2-1, with D possibly being TRBD1 or TRBD2 (5 bases each). The CDR3 is made up of 17 amino acids. The germline V gene has CDR1 LNHDA and CDR2 SQIVND (reference sequence). V was shortened by 1 base and J by 0 bases, with 13 bases between the two germline ends. The CDR3 DNA is TGTGCCAGTAGTATAGTCCCAGGGAGTATCTCCTACAATGAGCAGTTCTTC. Its translation is CASSIVPGSISYNEQFF.

This clonotype was seen only a few times. The rearrangement uses TRBV14 and TRBJ1-4; 11 bases fit TRBD1. Looked up from germline, CDR1 is SGHDN and CDR2 is FVKESK. V was clipped by 4 bases and J by 0 bases; unmatched bases: 1. This CDR3 has 16 residues. CDR3 DNA sequence: TGTGCCAGCAGCCCGGACAGGGGGCCAACTAATGAAAAACTGTTTTTT. Protein: CASSPDRGPTNEKLFF.

This clonotype was counted between two and nine times. One base away lies a much larger clone, so this may be a sequencing read error. The chain recombines TRBV29-1 with TRBJ2-3; 13 nucleotides align to TRBD2. The CDR3 spans 14 residues. Germline V CDR1 and CDR2: SQVTM, ANQGSEA. For the CDR3, the DNA is TGCAGCGCCGGGACTAGCGGGGTCTTAGATATGCAGTATTTT. Its translation: CSAGTSGVLDMQYF.

This chain uses TRBV12-3 or TRBV12-4 with TRBJ2-1; D perhaps matches TRBD2 (6 bases). The CDR3 length is 17 residues. V lost 0 bases, J lost 0 bases, and 12 bases lay in between. As DNA, the CDR3 is TGTGCCAGCAGTTTAGCGCTAGCGCCCCACTCCTACAATGAGCAGTTCTTC. It translates to CASSLALAPHSYNEQFF.

The chain employs TRBV18 and TRBJ1-1; 8 nucleotides line up with TRBD1. The V segment lost 6 bases and the J segment 4 bases; nucleotides outside the gene matches: 10. The CDR3 is 15 residues long. Germline CDR1 reads KGHSH; CDR2 reads LQKENI. The CDR3 sequence is CASSPRRQGTTEAFF. The CDR3 nucleotides are TGTGCCAGCTCCCCCAGACGACAGGGGACCACTGAAGCTTTCTTT.

There are many counts of this clonotype. The chain has TRBV27 and TRBJ2-1, with 10 bases lining up with TRBD2. Germline V lookup: CDR1 MNHEY, CDR2 SMNVEV (reference sequence). After removal of 6 bases from V and 6 bases from J, the junction contained 8 bases not matched to a gene. This CDR3 contains 15 residues. CDR3 DNA sequence: TGTGCCAGCAGCTCGGGACTAGCGTTGATCAATGAGCAGTTCTTC. Protein sequence: CASSSGLALINEQFF.

Many counts were recorded for this clonotype. J is TRBJ2-7 and V is TRBV6-2 or TRBV6-3, with TRBD2 as a possible D gene (5 bases). Per germline, CDR1 MNHEY and CDR2 SVGEGT. The CDR3 has 12 amino acids. Trimming stripped 7 bases from V and 7 bases from J, with 14 bases between. The chain's CDR3 is CASTPGNPEQYF. The CDR3 DNA reads TGTGCCAGCACCCCCGGGAATCCGGAGCAGTACTTC.

This clonotype was recorded at least ten times. CDR3 sequence reads: CASSEALVLGGDTQYF. For the CDR3, the DNA is TGTGCCAGCAGTGAAGCGCTTGTCCTCGGCGGTGATACGCAGTATTTT. V gene TRBV2 combines with J gene TRBJ2-3, with unresolved D. Trimming took off 0 bases at V and 6 bases at J, with 16 bases between the two ends. The CDR3 is made up of 16 amino acids. The germline CDR1 and CDR2 sequences are SNHLY and FYNNEI.

Here the CDR3 DNA reads TGTGCCAGCAGTTACTTTGGCGGGAGCACAGATACGCAGTATTTT. This gives the protein CASSYFGGSTDTQYF. J is TRBJ2-3 and V is TRBV6-5; D perhaps matches TRBD2 (5 bases). CDR3 length equals 15 residues. The germline gives CDR1 MNHEY, CDR2 SVGAGI. V was pared by 1 base and J by 0 bases, with 8 bases between.

The rearrangement joins TRBV3-1 to TRBJ2-7; 8 bases map to TRBD2. With 3 bases clipped from V and 1 base from J, the junction kept 8 bases outside the gene matches. Germline V CDR1 and CDR2: LGHDT, YNNKEL (reference sequence). The CDR3 runs 16 residues. In DNA form, the CDR3 reads TGTGCCAGCAGCCAGGTCCCGGGACTAGAGTCCTACGAGCAGTACTTC. Protein sequence: CASSQVPGLESYEQYF.

This clonotype has only a few counts. The CDR3 reads CASSPTGQGPQTEFF. For the CDR3, the DNA is TGTGCCAGCAGTCCTACGGGACAGGGTCCACAAACGGAGTTCTTC. The chain links TRBV12-3 or TRBV12-4 to TRBJ2-1, with TRBD1 matching 9 bases. The CDR3 is made up of 15 amino acids. Unmatched junction bases numbered 16, after V lost 5 bases and J lost 14 bases.

This chain connects TRBV6-1 to TRBJ1-1; TRBD1 agrees at 8 bases. The trim removed 2 bases at V and 1 base at J, leaving 3 bases unmatched. CDR1 and CDR2 from the germline V gene are MNHNS and SASEGT. CDR3 size: 15 residues. The CDR3: CASSEFQGANTEAFF. The CDR3 DNA is TGTGCCAGCAGTGAATTTCAGGGGGCGAACACTGAAGCTTTCTTT.

In its sample, this clonotype was seen many times. V and J are TRBV6-1 and TRBJ2-2; D possibly corresponds to TRBD2 (6 bases). The CDR3 consists of 13 residues. V was pared by 7 bases and J by 5 bases, with 11 bases between. Germline V gene lookup returns CDR1 MNHNS and CDR2 SASEGT. The CDR3 reads CASIREATGELFF. CDR3 coding DNA: TGTGCCAGCATCAGGGAGGCGACCGGGGAGCTGTTTTTT.